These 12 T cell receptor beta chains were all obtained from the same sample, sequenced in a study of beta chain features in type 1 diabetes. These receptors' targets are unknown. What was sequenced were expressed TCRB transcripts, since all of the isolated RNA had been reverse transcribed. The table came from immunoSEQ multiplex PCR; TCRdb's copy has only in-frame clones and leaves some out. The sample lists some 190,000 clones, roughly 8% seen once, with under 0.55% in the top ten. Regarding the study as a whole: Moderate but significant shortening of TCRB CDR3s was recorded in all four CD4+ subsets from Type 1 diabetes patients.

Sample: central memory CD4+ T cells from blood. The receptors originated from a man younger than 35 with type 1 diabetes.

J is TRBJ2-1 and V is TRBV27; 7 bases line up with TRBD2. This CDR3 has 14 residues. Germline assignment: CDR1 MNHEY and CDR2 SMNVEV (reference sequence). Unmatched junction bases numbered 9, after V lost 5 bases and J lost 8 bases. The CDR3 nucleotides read TGTGCCAGCAGTGTCGGACTAGACGTATATGAGCAGTTCTTC. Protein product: CASSVGLDVYEQFF.

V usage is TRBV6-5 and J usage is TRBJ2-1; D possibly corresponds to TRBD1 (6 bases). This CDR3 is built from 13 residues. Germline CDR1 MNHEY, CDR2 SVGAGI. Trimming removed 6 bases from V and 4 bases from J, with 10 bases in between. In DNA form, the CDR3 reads TGTGCCAGCAGAAAGGACAGATACAATGAGCAGTTCTTC. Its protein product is CASRKDRYNEQFF.

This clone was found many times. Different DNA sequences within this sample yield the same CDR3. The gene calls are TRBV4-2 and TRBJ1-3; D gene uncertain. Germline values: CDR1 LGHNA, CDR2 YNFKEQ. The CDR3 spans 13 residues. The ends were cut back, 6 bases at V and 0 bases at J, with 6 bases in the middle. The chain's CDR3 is CASRGASGNTIYF. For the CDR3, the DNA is TGTGCCAGCAGAGGAGCCTCTGGAAACACCATATATTTT.

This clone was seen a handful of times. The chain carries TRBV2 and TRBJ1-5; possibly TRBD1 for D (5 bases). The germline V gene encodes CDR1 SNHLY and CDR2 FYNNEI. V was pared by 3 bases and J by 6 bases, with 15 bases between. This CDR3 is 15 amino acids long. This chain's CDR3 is CASSDPGKTGQPQHF. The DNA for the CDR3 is TGTGCCAGCAGTGACCCAGGGAAAACGGGTCAGCCCCAGCATTTT.

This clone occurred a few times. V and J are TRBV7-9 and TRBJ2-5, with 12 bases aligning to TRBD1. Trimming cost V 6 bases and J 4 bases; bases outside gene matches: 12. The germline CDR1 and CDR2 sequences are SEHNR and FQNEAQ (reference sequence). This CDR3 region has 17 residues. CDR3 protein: CASRIGPGQGALETQYF. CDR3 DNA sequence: TGTGCCAGCAGGATAGGACCGGGACAGGGGGCTTTAGAGACCCAGTACTTC.

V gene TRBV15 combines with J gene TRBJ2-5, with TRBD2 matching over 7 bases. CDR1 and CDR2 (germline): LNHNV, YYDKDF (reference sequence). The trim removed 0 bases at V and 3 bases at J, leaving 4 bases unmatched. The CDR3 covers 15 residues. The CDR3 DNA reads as TGTGCCACCAGCAGAGAGGGAGGGTGGGAAGAGACCCAGTACTTC. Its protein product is CATSREGGWEETQYF.

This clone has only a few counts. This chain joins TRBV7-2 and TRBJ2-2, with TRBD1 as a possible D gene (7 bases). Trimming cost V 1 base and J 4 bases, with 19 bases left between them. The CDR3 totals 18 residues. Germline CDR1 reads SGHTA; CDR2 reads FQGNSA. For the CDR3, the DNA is TGTGCCAGCAGCTTAGATCAGGGGGGCTCGGCAATCACCGGGGAGCTGTTTTTT. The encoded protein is CASSLDQGGSAITGELFF.

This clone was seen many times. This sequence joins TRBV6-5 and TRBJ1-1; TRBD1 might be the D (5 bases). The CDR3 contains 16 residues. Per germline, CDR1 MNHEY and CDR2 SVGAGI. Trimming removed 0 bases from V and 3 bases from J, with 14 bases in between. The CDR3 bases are TGTGCCAGCAGTTACTCGCCCTCGGGGGGGGACACTGAAGCTTTCTTT. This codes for CASSYSPSGGDTEAFF.

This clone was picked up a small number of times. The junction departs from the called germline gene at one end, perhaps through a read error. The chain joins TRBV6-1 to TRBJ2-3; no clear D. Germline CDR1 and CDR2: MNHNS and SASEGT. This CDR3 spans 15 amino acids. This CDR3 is CAISEMYTSTDTQYF. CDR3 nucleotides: TGTGCCATCAGTGAGATGTATACTAGCACAGATACGCAGTATTTT.

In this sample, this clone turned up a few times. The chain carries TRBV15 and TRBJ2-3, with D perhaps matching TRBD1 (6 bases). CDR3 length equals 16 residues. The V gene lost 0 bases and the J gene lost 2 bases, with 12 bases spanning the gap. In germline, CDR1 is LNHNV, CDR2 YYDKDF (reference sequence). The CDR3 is CATSRDRGRHTDTQYF. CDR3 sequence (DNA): TGTGCCACCAGCAGAGACAGGGGTCGCCACACAGATACGCAGTATTTT.

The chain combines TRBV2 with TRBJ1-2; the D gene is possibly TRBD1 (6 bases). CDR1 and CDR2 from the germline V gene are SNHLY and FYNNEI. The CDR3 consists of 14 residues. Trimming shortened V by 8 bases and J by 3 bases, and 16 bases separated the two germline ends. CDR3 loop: CASRPGARYYGYTF. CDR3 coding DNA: TGTGCCAGCCGACCAGGGGCCCGGTACTATGGCTACACCTTC.

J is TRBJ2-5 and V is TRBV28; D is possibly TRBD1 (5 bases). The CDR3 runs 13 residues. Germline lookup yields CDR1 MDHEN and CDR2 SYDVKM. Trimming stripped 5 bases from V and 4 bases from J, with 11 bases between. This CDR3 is CASSQGVRETQYF. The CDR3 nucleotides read TGTGCCAGCAGTCAGGGTGTACGAGAGACCCAGTACTTC.